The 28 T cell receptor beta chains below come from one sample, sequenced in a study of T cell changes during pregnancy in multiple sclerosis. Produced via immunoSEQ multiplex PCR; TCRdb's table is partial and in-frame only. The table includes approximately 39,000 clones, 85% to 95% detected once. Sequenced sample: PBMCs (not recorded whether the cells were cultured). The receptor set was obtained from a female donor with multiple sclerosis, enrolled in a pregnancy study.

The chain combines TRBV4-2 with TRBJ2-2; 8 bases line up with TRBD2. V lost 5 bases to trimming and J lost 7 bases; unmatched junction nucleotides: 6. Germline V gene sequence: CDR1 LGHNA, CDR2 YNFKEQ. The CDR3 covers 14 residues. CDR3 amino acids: CASSSGLEIGELFF. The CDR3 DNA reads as TGTGCCAGCAGCTCGGGACTAGAGATCGGGGAGCTGTTTTTT.

The CDR3 nucleotides read TGTGCCAGTAGGGGCGGACCAGCGGGATGGGAGACCCAGTACTTC. Translation gives CASRGGPAGWETQYF. The chain combines TRBV19 with TRBJ2-5; 7 bases match TRBD2. CDR3 size: 15 residues. V lost 6 bases, J lost 5 bases, and 12 bases stayed unmatched. In germline, CDR1 is LNHDA, CDR2 SQIVND (reference sequence).

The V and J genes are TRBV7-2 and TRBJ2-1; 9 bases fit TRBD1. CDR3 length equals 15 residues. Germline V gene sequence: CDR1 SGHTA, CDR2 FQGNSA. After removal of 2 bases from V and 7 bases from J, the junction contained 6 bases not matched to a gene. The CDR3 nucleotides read TGTGCCAGCAGCTTACGAACAGGGGGCACGAATGAGCAGTTCTTC. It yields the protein CASSLRTGGTNEQFF.

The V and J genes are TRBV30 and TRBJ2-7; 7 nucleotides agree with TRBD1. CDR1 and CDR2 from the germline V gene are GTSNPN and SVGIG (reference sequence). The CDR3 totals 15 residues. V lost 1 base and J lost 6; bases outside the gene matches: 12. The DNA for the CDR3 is TGTGCCTGGAGTGGGGACAGAAGGGGAGTCGGCGAGCAGTACTTC. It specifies CAWSGDRRGVGEQYF.

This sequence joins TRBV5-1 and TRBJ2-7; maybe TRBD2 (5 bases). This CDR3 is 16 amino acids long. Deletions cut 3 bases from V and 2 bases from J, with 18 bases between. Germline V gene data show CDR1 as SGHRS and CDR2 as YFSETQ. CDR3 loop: CASSSGVGWRTYEQYF. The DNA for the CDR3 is TGCGCCAGCAGCTCCGGTGTAGGGTGGAGGACCTACGAGCAGTACTTC.

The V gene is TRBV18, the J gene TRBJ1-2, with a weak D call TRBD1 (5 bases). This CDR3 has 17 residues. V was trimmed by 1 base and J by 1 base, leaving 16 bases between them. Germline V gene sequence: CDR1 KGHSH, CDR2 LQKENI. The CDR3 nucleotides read TGTGCCAGCTCACCACAGGGGAACGAACTGGGTAACTATGGCTACACCTTC. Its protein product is CASSPQGNELGNYGYTF.

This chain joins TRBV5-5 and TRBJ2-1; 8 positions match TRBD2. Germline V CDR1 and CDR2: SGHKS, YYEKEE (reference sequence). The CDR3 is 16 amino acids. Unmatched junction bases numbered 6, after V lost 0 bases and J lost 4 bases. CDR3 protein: CASSLAVGGRYNEQFF. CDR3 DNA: TGTGCCAGCAGCTTGGCCGTTGGCGGGAGGTACAATGAGCAGTTCTTC.

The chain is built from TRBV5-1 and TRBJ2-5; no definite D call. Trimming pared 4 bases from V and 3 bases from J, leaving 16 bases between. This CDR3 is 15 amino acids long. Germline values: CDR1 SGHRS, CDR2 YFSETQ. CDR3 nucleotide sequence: TGCGCCAGCAGCCCCGTGGGCCTATCTGAAGAGACCCAGTACTTC. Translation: CASSPVGLSEETQYF.

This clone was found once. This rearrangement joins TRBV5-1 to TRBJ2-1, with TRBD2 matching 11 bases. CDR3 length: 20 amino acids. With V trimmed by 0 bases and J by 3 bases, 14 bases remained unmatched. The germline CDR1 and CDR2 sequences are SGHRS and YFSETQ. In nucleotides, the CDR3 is TGCGCCAGCAGCTTGGATCGATGGACTAGCGGGCCCTTCGACTACAATGAGCAGTTCTTC. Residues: CASSLDRWTSGPFDYNEQFF.

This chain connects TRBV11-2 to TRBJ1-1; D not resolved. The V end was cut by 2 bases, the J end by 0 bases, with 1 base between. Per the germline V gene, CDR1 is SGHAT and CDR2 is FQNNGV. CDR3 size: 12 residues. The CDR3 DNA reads TGTGCCAGCAGCTTAATGAACACTGAAGCTTTCTTT. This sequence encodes CASSLMNTEAFF.

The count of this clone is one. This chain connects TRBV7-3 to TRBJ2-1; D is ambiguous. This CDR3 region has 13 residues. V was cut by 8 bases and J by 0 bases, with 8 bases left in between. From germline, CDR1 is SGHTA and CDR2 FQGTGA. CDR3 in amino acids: CASSLGSYNEQFF. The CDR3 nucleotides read TGTGCCAGCTCTCTAGGCTCCTACAATGAGCAGTTCTTC.

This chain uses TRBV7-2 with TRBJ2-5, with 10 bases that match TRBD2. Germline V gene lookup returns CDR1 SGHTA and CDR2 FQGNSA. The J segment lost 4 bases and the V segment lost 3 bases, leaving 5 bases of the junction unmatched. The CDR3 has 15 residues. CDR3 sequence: CASSLLAGVGETQYF. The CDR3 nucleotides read TGTGCCAGCAGCTTGCTAGCGGGAGTGGGAGAGACCCAGTACTTC.

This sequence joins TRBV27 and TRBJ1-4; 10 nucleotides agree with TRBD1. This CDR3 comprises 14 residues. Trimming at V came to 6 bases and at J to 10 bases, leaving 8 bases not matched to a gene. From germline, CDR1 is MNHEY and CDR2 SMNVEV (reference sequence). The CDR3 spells CASSLGQGYGKLFF. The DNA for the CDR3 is TGTGCCAGCAGCCTGGGACAGGGGTACGGAAAACTGTTTTTT.

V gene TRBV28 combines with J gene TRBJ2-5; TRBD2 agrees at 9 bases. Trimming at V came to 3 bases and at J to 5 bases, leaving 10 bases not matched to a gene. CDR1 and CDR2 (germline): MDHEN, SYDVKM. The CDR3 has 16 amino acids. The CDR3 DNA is TGTGCCAGCAGTTTTAGCGCGGGAGGGCCGGGGGAGACCCAGTACTTC. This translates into CASSFSAGGPGETQYF.

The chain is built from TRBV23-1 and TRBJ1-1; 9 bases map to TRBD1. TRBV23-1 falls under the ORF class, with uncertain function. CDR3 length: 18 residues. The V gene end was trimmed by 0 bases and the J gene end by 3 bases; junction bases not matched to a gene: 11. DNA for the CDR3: TGCGCCAGCAGTCAATCTCCGGACAGGGGAAGGGGGGACACTGAAGCTTTCTTT. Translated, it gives CASSQSPDRGRGDTEAFF.

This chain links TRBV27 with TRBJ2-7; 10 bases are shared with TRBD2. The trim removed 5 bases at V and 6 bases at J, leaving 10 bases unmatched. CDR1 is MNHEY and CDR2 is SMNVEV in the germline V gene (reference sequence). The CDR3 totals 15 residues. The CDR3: CASSVHLAGVCEQYF. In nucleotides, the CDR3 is TGTGCCAGCAGTGTCCATCTAGCGGGAGTTTGCGAGCAGTACTTC.

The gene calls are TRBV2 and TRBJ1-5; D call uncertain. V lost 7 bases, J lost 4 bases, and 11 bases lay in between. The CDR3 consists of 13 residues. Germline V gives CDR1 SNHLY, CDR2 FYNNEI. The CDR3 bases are TGTGCCAGCATTAGGGCAGAGAATCAGCCCCAGCATTTT. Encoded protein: CASIRAENQPQHF. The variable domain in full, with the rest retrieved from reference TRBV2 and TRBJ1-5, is EPEVTQTPSHQVTQMGQEVILRCVPISNHLYFYWYRQILGQKVEFLVSFYNNEISEKSEIFDDQFSVERPDGSNFTLKIRSTKLEDSAMYFCASIRAENQPQHFGDGTRLSIL.

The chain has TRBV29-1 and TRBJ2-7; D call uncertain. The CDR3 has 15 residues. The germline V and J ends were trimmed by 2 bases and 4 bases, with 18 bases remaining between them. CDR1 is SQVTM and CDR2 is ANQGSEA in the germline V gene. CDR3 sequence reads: CSVESLGGVGYEQYF. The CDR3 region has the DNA TGCAGCGTTGAATCATTGGGCGGTGTCGGATACGAGCAGTACTTC.

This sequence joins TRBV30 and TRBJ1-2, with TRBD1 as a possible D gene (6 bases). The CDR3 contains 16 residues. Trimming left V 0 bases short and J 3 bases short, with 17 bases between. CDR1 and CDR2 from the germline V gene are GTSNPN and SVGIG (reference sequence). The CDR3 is CAWSVTGFFSYYGYTF. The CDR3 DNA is TGTGCCTGGAGTGTTACAGGGTTTTTCTCGTACTATGGCTACACCTTC.

CDR3 protein: CATRTELNTEAFF. Here the CDR3 DNA reads TGTGCCACGCGGACGGAATTGAACACTGAAGCTTTCTTT. This chain uses TRBV2 with TRBJ1-1; D unresolved. The CDR3 contains 13 residues. Between the trimmed V and J ends, which lost 10 bases and 0 bases, there was a span of 12 bases. CDR1 and CDR2 from the germline V gene are SNHLY and FYNNEI.

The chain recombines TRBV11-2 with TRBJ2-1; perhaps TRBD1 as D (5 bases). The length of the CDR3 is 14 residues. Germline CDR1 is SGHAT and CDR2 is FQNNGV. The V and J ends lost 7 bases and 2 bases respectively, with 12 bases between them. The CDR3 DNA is TGTGCCAGCACCCTAGGGGCTACCTACAATGAGCAGTTCTTC. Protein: CASTLGATYNEQFF. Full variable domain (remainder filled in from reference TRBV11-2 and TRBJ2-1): EAGVAQSPRYKIIEKRQSVAFWCNPISGHATLYWYQQILGQGPKLLIQFQNNGVVDDSQLPKDRFSAERLKGVDSTLKIQPAKLEDSAVYLCASTLGATYNEQFFGPGTRLTVL.

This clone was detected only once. The CDR3 protein is CASSPTRDYNTTNEKLFF. For the CDR3, the DNA is TGTGCCAGCAGCCCGACCCGCGATTACAACACAACTAATGAAAAACTGTTTTTT. The chain links TRBV7-2 to TRBJ1-4; unclear D gene. The CDR3 spans 18 residues. Germline loops: CDR1 SGHTA, CDR2 FQGNSA. V lost 5 bases, J lost 0 bases, and 19 bases lay in between.

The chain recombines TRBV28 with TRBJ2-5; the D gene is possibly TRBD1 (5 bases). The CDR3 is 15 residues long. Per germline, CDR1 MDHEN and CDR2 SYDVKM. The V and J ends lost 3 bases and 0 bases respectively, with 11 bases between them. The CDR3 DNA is TGTGCCAGCAGTTTGGACACACCGTACCAAGAGACCCAGTACTTC. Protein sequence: CASSLDTPYQETQYF.

In DNA form, the CDR3 reads TGTGCCAGTAGTATATCAGCGGGGGCCACCTACGAGCAGTACTTC. It yields the protein CASSISAGATYEQYF. V usage is TRBV19 and J usage is TRBJ2-7; 8 positions match TRBD2. CDR1 and CDR2 (germline): LNHDA, SQIVND (reference sequence). Trimming removed 2 bases from V and 2 bases from J; junction bases left unmatched: 5. The CDR3 is made up of 15 amino acids.

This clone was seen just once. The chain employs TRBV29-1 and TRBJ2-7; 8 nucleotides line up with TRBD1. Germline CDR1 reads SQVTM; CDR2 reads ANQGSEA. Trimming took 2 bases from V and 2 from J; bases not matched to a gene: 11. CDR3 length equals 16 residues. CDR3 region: CSVESRGQVGPYEQYF. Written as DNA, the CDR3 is TGCAGCGTTGAATCGAGGGGACAGGTGGGCCCCTACGAGCAGTACTTC.

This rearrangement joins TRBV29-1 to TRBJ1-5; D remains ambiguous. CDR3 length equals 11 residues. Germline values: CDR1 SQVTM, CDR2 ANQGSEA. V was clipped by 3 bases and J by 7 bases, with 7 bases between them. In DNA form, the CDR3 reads TGCAGCGTTGAGACAAGCCAGCCCCAGCATTTT. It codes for CSVETSQPQHF.

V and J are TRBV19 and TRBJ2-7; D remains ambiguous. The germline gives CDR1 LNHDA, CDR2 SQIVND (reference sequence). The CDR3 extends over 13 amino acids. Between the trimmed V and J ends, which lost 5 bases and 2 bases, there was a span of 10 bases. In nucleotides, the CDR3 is TGTGCCAGTAGTTCTATGGCGACCTACGAGCAGTACTTC. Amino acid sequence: CASSSMATYEQYF.

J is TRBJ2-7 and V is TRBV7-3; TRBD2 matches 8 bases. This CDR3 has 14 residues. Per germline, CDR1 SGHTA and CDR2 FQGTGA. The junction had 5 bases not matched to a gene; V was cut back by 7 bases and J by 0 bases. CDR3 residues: CASKKSGSSYEQYF. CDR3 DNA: TGTGCCAGCAAAAAGAGCGGGAGCTCCTACGAGCAGTACTTC.